This T cell receptor (beta chain) derives from a study of molecular identifiers for immune sequencing clone quantification. Study context: For replicates, RNA isolated from about 19,000 or 110,000 naive CD8 cells was divided into five portions, of which four were sequenced.

Sorting was used to obtain naive CD8 T cells (CD8+CD4-CCR7+CD45RA+). TCRdb reanalysed the PCR reads using MiXCR and keeps one entry per CDR3 protein. The sample has around 54,000 distinct CDR3 sequences, about 23% seen once. Remarks on this clonotype: At one boundary the junction diverges from the germline segment, which might be a read error.

The CDR3 is 15 amino acids. Germline V CDR1 and CDR2: MGHRA, YSYEKL. The chain is built from TRBV4-1 and TRBJ2-7; no reliable D call. The TCR originated in a human donor in good health. Some libraries in this study had Jurkat cell RNA spiked in. The sample taken for sequencing was naive CD8+ T cells from blood, with Jurkat cell RNA spiked in. The subset: FACS-sorted CD8+CD4-CCR7+CD45RA+ naive T cells. In DNA form, the CDR3 reads TGCGCCAGCAGCCAAGATCCCGGCTCTTCCTACGAGCGGTACTTC. This translates into CASSQDPGSSYERYF.